A selection of T cell receptor beta chains follows, all from one sample in a study of blood T cell repertoires in COVID-19. The protocol was immunoSEQ multiplex PCR, while the TCRdb copy is restricted to in-frame clones and leaves out a portion. This table holds about 50,000 clones, around four fifths found once. Material for sequencing was peripheral blood. These receptors originate from a human donor in a cohort sampled during active COVID-19. Both conserved end residues are part of each CDR3. The D gene is left open where the match is weak. Clone size appears in some rows only: once, few, many, or a class for an expanded clone.

J gene | D gene | clone size | V gene | CDR3 protein | CDR3 DNA
TRBJ1-1 | NA | once | TRBV3-1/TRBV3-2 | CASSQGGLAEAFF | TGTGCCAGCAGCCAAGGGGGCCTGGCTGAAGCTTTCTTT
TRBJ2-5 | NA | NA | TRBV11-3 | CASSSAGVGEETQYF | TGTGCCAGCAGCAGCGCAGGGGTAGGCGAAGAGACCCAGTACTTC
TRBJ2-3 | NA | NA | TRBV5-1 | CASSQGHSTDTQYF | TGCGCCAGCAGCCAGGGACACAGCACAGATACGCAGTATTTT
TRBJ2-3 | NA | NA | TRBV5-4 | CASTPGRVPTDTQYF | TGTGCCAGCACCCCCGGCCGGGTCCCCACAGATACGCAGTATTTT
TRBJ1-5 | NA | NA | TRBV6-5 | CASKPGGRVQPQHF | TGTGCCAGCAAACCGGGGGGGCGCGTTCAGCCCCAGCATTTT
TRBJ1-1 | TRBD1 | NA | TRBV27 | CASSHRQGRGNTEAFF | TGTGCCAGCAGTCACCGACAGGGTAGGGGGAACACTGAAGCTTTCTTT
TRBJ2-3 | TRBD2 | NA | TRBV5-6 | CASSHRLADTQYF | TGTGCCAGCAGCCACAGACTAGCGGATACGCAGTATTTT
TRBJ2-3 | TRBD1 | NA | TRBV27 | CASSSGGQPQYF | TGTGCCAGCAGTTCAGGGGGCCAGCCGCAGTATTTT
TRBJ2-4 | NA | NA | TRBV9 | CASSDRTGSIQYF | TGTGCCAGCAGCGATCGGACGGGGAGCATTCAGTACTTC
TRBJ2-2 | TRBD2 | NA | TRBV10-3 | CAIRGLAGGGGELFF | TGTGCCATCAGGGGACTAGCGGGGGGCGGCGGGGAGCTGTTTTTT
TRBJ2-1 | NA | NA | TRBV2 | CASSGQTRDNEQFF | TGTGCCAGCAGTGGACAGACGCGAGACAATGAGCAGTTCTTC
TRBJ2-3 | NA | NA | TRBV29-1 | CSAGSHTDTQYF | TGCAGCGCTGGCAGCCACACAGATACGCAGTATTTT
TRBJ1-4 | NA | few | TRBV5-1 | CASSSQGANEKLFF | TGCGCCAGCAGCTCGCAGGGTGCTAATGAAAAACTGTTTTTT
TRBJ2-5 | TRBD1 | NA | TRBV19 | CASSATGGGGTQYF | TGTGCCAGTAGTGCCACAGGGGGCGGGGGGACCCAGTACTTC
TRBJ1-2 | NA | once | TRBV6-5 | CASRSNNYGYTF | TGTGCCAGCAGATCTAATAACTATGGCTACACCTTC
TRBJ2-4 | TRBD1 | NA | TRBV5-4 | CASSPPGQLAKNIQYF | TGTGCCAGCAGCCCCCCGGGACAGCTAGCCAAAAACATTCAGTACTTC
TRBJ1-1 | NA | NA | TRBV27 | CASSKGGANTEAFF | TGTGCCAGCTCAAAAGGGGGGGCGAACACTGAAGCTTTCTTT
TRBJ2-5 | TRBD2 | NA | TRBV7-2 | CASSLLTSGAGETQYF | TGTGCCAGCAGCTTATTAACTAGCGGGGCGGGGGAGACCCAGTACTTC
TRBJ2-7 | NA | NA | TRBV5-1 | CASSLDGYEQYF | TGCGCCAGCAGCTTGGACGGCTACGAGCAGTACTTC
TRBJ1-4 | TRBD1 | NA | TRBV3-1/TRBV3-2 | CASSLQGGEKLFF | TGTGCCAGCAGCCTACAGGGGGGAGAAAAACTGTTTTTT
TRBJ2-2 | TRBD1 | NA | TRBV27 | CASSKDRGNTGELFF | TGTGCCAGCAGTAAAGACAGGGGGAACACCGGGGAGCTGTTTTTT
TRBJ1-2 | NA | NA | TRBV14 | CASSQDYNNYGYTF | TGTGCCAGCAGCCAAGATTATAATAACTATGGCTACACCTTC
TRBJ2-1 | TRBD2 | NA | TRBV5-4 | CASSEGPGGGENEQFF | TGTGCCAGCAGTGAGGGACCGGGCGGGGGGGAAAATGAGCAGTTCTTC
TRBJ2-1 | TRBD1 | NA | TRBV6-6 | CASSWRGTGDEQFF | TGTGCCAGCAGTTGGCGGGGGACAGGGGATGAGCAGTTCTTC
TRBJ1-2 | TRBD1 | NA | TRBV29-1 | CSTGQGTNYGYTF | TGCAGCACCGGACAGGGGACTAACTATGGCTACACCTTC
TRBJ1-1 | NA | NA | TRBV5-5 | CASSFRTQTEAFF | TGTGCCAGCAGCTTCAGGACTCAGACTGAAGCTTTCTTT
TRBJ2-5 | NA | NA | TRBV5-1 | CASSMQGTYQETQYF | TGCGCCAGCAGCATGCAGGGGACGTACCAAGAGACCCAGTACTTC
TRBJ2-3 | NA | NA | TRBV24-1 | CATSDPTGFADTQYF | TGTGCCACCAGTGACCCAACAGGGTTCGCAGATACGCAGTATTTT
TRBJ2-7 | TRBD1 | NA | TRBV4-1 | CASSLQGAPGNEQYF | TGCGCCAGCAGCCTCCAGGGGGCCCCAGGGAACGAGCAGTACTTC
TRBJ2-3 | NA | NA | TRBV7-2 | CASSFGAITDTQYF | TGTGCCAGCAGCTTTGGGGCCATCACAGATACGCAGTATTTT
TRBJ1-5 | NA | NA | TRBV12-3/TRBV12-4 | CASSRGAGGPQHF | TGTGCCAGCAGCCGTGGGGCTGGGGGCCCCCAGCATTTT
TRBJ1-1 | TRBD1 | once | TRBV4-2 | CASSQDPTGVTEAFF | TGTGCCAGCAGCCAAGACCCGACAGGGGTGACTGAAGCTTTCTTT
TRBJ2-7 | TRBD1 | NA | TRBV7-9 | CASSNGQGSYEQYF | TGTGCCAGCAGCAACGGACAGGGTTCCTACGAGCAGTACTTC
TRBJ2-5 | TRBD2 | NA | TRBV5-1 | CASSFGLAGDQETQYF | TGCGCCAGCAGCTTTGGACTAGCGGGGGACCAAGAGACCCAGTACTTC
TRBJ1-1 | NA | NA | TRBV30 | CASRVEDTEAFF | TGTGCCTCCAGGGTCGAGGACACTGAAGCTTTCTTT
TRBJ2-3 | NA | NA | TRBV4-2 | CASSQDLRGDTQYF | TGTGCCAGCAGCCAAGATCTACGGGGGGATACGCAGTATTTT
TRBJ2-3 | TRBD2 | NA | TRBV4-2 | CASSTVAGGFPDTQYF | TGTGCCAGCAGCACCGTTGCGGGGGGTTTCCCGGATACGCAGTATTTT
TRBJ2-2 | NA | NA | TRBV10-1 | CASSHRDNTGELFF | TGCGCCAGCAGTCACAGGGATAACACCGGGGAGCTGTTTTTT
TRBJ2-7 | TRBD2 | many | TRBV11-2 | CASSLDTGGPYEQYF | TGTGCCAGCAGCTTAGACACGGGGGGGCCGTACGAGCAGTACTTC
TRBJ2-7 | NA | NA | TRBV6-1 | CASSEPPGYEQYF | TGTGCCAGCAGTGAACCGCCCGGGTACGAGCAGTACTTC
TRBJ2-5 | TRBD2 | NA | TRBV6-5 | CASSNSGTSGETQYF | TGTGCCAGCAGTAATTCCGGGACTAGCGGAGAGACCCAGTACTTC
TRBJ2-2 | TRBD1 | once | TRBV6-6 | CASTKGAHTGELFF | TGTGCCAGCACTAAGGGGGCGCACACCGGGGAGCTGTTTTTT
TRBJ1-2 | NA | NA | TRBV12-5 | CASGPYGPRRGYGYTF | TGTGCTAGTGGGCCATACGGCCCACGGAGAGGGTATGGCTACACCTTC
TRBJ2-1 | TRBD2 | NA | TRBV11-2 | CATHGLAGKQFF | TGTGCCACCCATGGCCTAGCGGGAAAGCAGTTCTTC
TRBJ1-5 | NA | NA | TRBV30 | CAWSLTGHSNQPQHF | TGTGCCTGGAGTCTTACAGGGCATAGCAATCAGCCCCAGCATTTT
TRBJ2-7 | TRBD1 | NA | TRBV11-2 | CASSLVPGGLLGEQYF | TGTGCCAGCAGCTTAGTTCCAGGGGGTTTATTGGGCGAGCAGTACTTC
TRBJ1-5 | TRBD1 | few | TRBV27 | CASSPPSDRGIPNQPQHF | TGTGCCAGCAGTCCCCCCTCCGACAGGGGGATCCCGAATCAGCCCCAGCATTTT
TRBJ1-1 | NA | NA | TRBV30 | CAWRQAGHTEAFF | TGTGCCTGGAGACAGGCAGGGCACACTGAAGCTTTCTTT
TRBJ1-1 | NA | NA | TRBV6-6 | CASSYEFSRTEAFF | TGTGCCAGCAGTTACGAGTTTTCGCGCACTGAAGCTTTCTTT
TRBJ1-2 | NA | NA | TRBV5-6 | CASSLELRGFGYTF | TGTGCCAGCAGCTTGGAGCTCAGGGGTTTTGGCTACACCTTC
TRBJ2-3 | NA | NA | TRBV15 | CATSRYQTATDTQYF | TGTGCCACCAGCCGATATCAGACAGCCACAGATACGCAGTATTTT
TRBJ2-7 | TRBD1 | NA | TRBV7-6 | CASSPGTGIYEQYF | TGTGCCAGCAGCCCCGGGACAGGGATTTACGAGCAGTACTTC
TRBJ2-5 | TRBD1 | NA | TRBV15 | CATSRFDRGGQETQYF | TGTGCCACCAGCAGATTCGACAGGGGTGGCCAAGAGACCCAGTACTTC